Sequencing of this TCR beta chain was carried out in a study of cytomegalovirus exposure and HLA in healthy donors. Study-wide results and caveats: In a later analysis, first-cohort TCR clusters were found to tend to co-occur in the approximately 120 validation repertoires. Some TCR beta chains (164 of them) were listed as cytomegalovirus-associated.

The CDR3 contains 12 residues. The germline gives CDR1 MNHNS, CDR2 SASEGT. V was clipped by 4 bases and J by 6 bases, with 10 bases between them. A note on this clone: Its specificity is not known.

The assay was immunoSEQ multiplex PCR, and TCRdb's table has in-frame clones only and misses some. In the table there are about 200,000 clones, around 78% of which are singletons. The rearrangement uses TRBV6-1 and TRBJ2-7; D perhaps matches TRBD2 (7 bases). The TCR was taken from a woman aged 18-29 years in good health and CMV-seronegative. The sequenced material came from PBMCs. CDR3 nucleotide sequence: TGTGCCAGCAGTGTGGGAGGGGGCGAGCAGTACTTC. Protein: CASSVGGGEQYF.